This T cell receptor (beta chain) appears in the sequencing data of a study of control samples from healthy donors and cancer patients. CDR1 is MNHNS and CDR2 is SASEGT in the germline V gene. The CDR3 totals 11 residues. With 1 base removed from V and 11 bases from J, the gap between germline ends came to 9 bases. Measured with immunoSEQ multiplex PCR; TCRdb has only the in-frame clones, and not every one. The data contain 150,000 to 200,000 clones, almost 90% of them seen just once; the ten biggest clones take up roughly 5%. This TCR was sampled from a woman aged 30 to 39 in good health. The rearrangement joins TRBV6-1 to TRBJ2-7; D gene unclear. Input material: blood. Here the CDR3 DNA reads TGTGCCAGCAGTGAAGGGAGTAGGGAGTACGTC. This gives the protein CASSEGSREYV.